This is a list of T cell receptor beta chains from one sample in a study of early T cells in non-severe SARS-CoV-2 infection. TCRdb fed the 5' RACE reads into MiXCR, producing one record per CDR3 protein. Here the sample spans some 64,000 distinct CDR3 sequences, roughly 18% being singletons. Here the sequenced sample was whole blood, taken at baseline. Receptors originate from an adult who was a healthcare worker with PCR-confirmed SARS-CoV-2 infection or an uninfected control (not recorded which). Each CDR3 is given with its conserved first and last residue. D genes are given only for firm matches. Only part of the rows carry a size: once, few, many, or a class if the clone is expanded.

clone size: NA; J gene: TRBJ2-7; V gene: TRBV5-5; D gene: NA; CDR3 protein: CASSLALTGIYEQYF; CDR3 DNA: TGTGCCAGCAGCTTGGCCTTGACGGGGATCTACGAGCAGTACTTC
clone size: few; J gene: TRBJ1-2; V gene: TRBV5-1; D gene: NA; CDR3 protein: CASSLDLGADGYTF; CDR3 DNA: TGCGCCAGCAGCTTGGATCTGGGGGCAGATGGCTACACCTTC
clone size: NA; J gene: TRBJ2-1; V gene: TRBV7-6; D gene: TRBD2; CDR3 protein: CASSDRTSGRDEQFF; CDR3 DNA: TGTGCCAGCAGCGACAGGACTAGCGGGAGGGATGAGCAGTTCTTC
clone size: NA; J gene: TRBJ2-5; V gene: TRBV7-9; D gene: TRBD1; CDR3 protein: CASSPGQGAFGETQYF; CDR3 DNA: TGTGCCAGCAGCCCAGGACAGGGAGCCTTCGGAGAGACCCAGTACTTC
clone size: few; J gene: TRBJ2-1; V gene: TRBV19; D gene: NA; CDR3 protein: CASSVNRARTHNEQFF; CDR3 DNA: TGTGCCAGTAGTGTAAACAGGGCCAGGACCCACAATGAGCAGTTCTTC
clone size: NA; J gene: TRBJ2-7; V gene: TRBV14; D gene: TRBD1; CDR3 protein: CASSQRDRGTSSYEQYF; CDR3 DNA: TGTGCCAGCAGCCAACGGGACAGGGGGACGAGCTCCTACGAGCAGTACTTC
clone size: NA; J gene: TRBJ1-2; V gene: TRBV7-9; D gene: NA; CDR3 protein: CASSLAQGYDGYTF; CDR3 DNA: TGTGCCAGCAGCCTAGCCCAGGGCTACGATGGCTACACCTTC
clone size: NA; J gene: TRBJ2-1; V gene: TRBV6-1; D gene: TRBD2; CDR3 protein: CASSDPAVAGARYNEQFF; CDR3 DNA: TGTGCCAGCAGTGACCCGGCGGTAGCGGGGGCACGATACAATGAGCAGTTCTTC
clone size: NA; J gene: TRBJ2-1; V gene: TRBV20-1; D gene: TRBD2; CDR3 protein: CSARVAGGNYNEQFF; CDR3 DNA: TGCAGTGCTAGAGTAGCGGGAGGTAACTACAATGAGCAGTTCTTC
clone size: NA; J gene: TRBJ2-7; V gene: TRBV6-5; D gene: TRBD2; CDR3 protein: CASSYLTSGSGEQYF; CDR3 DNA: TGTGCCAGCAGTTACCTGACTAGCGGTAGCGGGGAGCAGTACTTC